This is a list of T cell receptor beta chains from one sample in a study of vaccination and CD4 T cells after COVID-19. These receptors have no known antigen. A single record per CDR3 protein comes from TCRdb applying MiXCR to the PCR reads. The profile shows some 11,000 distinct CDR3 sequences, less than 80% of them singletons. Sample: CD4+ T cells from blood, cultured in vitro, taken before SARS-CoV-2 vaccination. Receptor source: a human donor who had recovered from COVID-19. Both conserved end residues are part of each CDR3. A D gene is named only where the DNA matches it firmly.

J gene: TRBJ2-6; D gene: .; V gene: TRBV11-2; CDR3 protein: CASSLRSSSSGANVLTF
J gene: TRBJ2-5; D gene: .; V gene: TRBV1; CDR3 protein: CTSSRLGAETQYF
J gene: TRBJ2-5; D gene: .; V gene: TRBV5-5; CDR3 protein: CASSLWIETQYF
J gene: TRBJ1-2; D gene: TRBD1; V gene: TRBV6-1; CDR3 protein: CASRKVSRDRFRYTF
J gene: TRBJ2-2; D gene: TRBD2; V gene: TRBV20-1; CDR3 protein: CSAPGTSGTGELFF
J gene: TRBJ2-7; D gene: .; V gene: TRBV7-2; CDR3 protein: CASSLEDSTVRYF
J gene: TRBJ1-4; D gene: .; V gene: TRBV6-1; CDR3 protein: CASSTWRSATNEKLFF
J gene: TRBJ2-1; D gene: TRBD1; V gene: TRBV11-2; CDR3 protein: CASSSDRGTYNEQFF
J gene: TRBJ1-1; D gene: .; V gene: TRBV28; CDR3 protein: CASSFGANTEAFF
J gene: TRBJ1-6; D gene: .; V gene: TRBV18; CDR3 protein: CASSPPQGRTLHF
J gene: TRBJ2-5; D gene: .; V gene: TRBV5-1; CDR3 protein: CASSLGREETQYF
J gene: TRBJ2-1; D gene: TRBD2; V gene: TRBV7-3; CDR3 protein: CASSSASGGSYNEQFF
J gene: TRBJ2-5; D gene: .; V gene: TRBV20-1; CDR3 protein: CSAPVQETQYF
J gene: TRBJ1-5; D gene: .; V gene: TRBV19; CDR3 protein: CASSMETVSNQPQHF
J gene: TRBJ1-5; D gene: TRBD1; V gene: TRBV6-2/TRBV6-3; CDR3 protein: CASSYGTGGNQPQHF
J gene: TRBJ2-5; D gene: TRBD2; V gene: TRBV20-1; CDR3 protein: CSARLPLASEETQYF
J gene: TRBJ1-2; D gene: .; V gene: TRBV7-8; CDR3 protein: CASSYQRGFPYGYTF
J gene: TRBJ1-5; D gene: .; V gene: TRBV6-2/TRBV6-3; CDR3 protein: CASRAGGQDDQPQHF
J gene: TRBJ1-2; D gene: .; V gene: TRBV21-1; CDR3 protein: CASSKGPMAILVENGYTF
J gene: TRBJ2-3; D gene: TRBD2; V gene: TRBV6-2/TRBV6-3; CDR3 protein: CASSYSTSSTQYF
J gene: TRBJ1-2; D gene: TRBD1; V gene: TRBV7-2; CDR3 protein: CASSPGGQGNGYTF
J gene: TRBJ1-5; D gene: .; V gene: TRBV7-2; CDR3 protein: CASSFDSYNQPQHF
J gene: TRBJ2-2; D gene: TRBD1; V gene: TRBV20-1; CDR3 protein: CSARETGDTGELFF
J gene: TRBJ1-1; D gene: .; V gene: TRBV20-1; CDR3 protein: CSARKGVTEAFF
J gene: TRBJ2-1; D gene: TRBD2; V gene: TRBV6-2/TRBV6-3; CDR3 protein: CASSNLAASYNEQFF
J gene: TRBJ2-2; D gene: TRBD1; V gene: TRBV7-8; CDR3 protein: CASSPRTGRNTGELFF
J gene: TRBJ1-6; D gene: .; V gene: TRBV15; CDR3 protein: CATTDLIARSPLHF
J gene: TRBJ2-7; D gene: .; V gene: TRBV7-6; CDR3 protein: CASSLGRTYEQYF
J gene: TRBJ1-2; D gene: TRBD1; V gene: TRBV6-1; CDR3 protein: CASSEVQGAPFGYTF
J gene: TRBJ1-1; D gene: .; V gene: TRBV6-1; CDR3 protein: CASGPRERAEAFF
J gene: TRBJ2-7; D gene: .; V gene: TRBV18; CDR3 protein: CASSPLGNHFYEQYF
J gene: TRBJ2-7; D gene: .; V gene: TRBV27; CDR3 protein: CASSFGFVKYF
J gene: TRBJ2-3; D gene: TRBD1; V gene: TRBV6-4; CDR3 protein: CASSDGTGGADTQYF
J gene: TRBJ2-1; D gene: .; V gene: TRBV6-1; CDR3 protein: CASTSGVWDSSYNEQFF
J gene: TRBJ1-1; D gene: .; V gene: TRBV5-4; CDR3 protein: CASSPQRARMNTEAFF
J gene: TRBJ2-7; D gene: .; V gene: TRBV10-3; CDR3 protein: CAISERSYEQYF
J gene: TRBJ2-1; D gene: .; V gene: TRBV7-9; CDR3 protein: CASSFNRVSYNEQFF
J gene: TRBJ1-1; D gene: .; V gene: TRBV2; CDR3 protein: CASEGEGSTEAFF
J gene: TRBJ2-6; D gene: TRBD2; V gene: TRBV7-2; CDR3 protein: CASSPRGLAGPSGANVLTF
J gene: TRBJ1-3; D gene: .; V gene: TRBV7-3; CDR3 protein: CASSLDNGNTIYF
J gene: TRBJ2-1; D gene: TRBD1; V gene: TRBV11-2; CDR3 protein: CASSSPTTGFNEQFF
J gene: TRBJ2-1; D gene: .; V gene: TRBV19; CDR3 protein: CASSIRGGGNEQFF
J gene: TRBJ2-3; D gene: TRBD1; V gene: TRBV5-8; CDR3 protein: CASSADRGSTDTQYF
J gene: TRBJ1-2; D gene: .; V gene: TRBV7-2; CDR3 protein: CASSLTGTSGYTF
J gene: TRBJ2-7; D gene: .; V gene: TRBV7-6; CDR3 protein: CASSLDIQLGVSEQYF
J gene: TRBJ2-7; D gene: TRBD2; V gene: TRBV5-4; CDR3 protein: CASSDSGRDNEQYF
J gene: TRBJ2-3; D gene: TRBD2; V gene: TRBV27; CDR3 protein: CASSLNLRETTSTDTQYF
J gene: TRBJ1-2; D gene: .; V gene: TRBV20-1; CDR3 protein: CSASQSTGTTNYGYTF
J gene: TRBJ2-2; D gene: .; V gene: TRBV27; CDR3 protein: CASSLHNTGELFF
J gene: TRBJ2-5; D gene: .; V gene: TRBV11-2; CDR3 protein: CASSLDQETQYF
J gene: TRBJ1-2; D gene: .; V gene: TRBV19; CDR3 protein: CASSIGGSNYGYTF
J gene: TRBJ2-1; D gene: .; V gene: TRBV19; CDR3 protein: CASSIWAGEQFF